These T cell receptor beta chains were read from a single sample in a study of T cell changes during pregnancy in multiple sclerosis. Only in-frame clones appear in the TCRdb table, and some are missing; sequencing was by immunoSEQ multiplex PCR. The sample contains roughly 80,000 clones, 90% to 95% of which appear only once. Sequenced here: peripheral blood, sampled before pregnancy. Receptor source: a female donor with multiple sclerosis, enrolled in a pregnancy study. Both conserved end residues are part of each CDR3. The D gene is left open where the match is weak. Not all rows give a size; the values are once, few, many and, for expanded clones, a class.

cdr3_aa,cdr3_nt,d_call,clone_size,j_call,v_call
CASSGFSGGNDNEQFF,TGTGCCAGCAGCGGCTTTAGCGGGGGGAACGACAATGAGCAGTTCTTC,TRBD2,.,TRBJ2-1,TRBV9
CASSLVRQVANTGELFF,TGTGCCAGCAGCTTAGTCCGACAGGTCGCGAACACCGGGGAGCTGTTTTTT,.,.,TRBJ2-2,TRBV7-8
CASSLIGGSPNYGYTF,TGTGCCAGCAGTTTAATAGGGGGCAGTCCTAACTATGGCTACACCTTC,TRBD1,.,TRBJ1-2,TRBV27
CASSLGGGVGGNTIYF,TGTGCCAGCAGCTTAGGGGGGGGTGTGGGAGGAAACACCATATATTTT,.,.,TRBJ1-3,TRBV7-8
CAISPSGDNEQFF,TGTGCCATCTCCCCTAGCGGAGACAATGAGCAGTTCTTC,TRBD2,once,TRBJ2-1,TRBV10-3
CASSTDRGAEAFF,TGTGCCAGTAGTACCGACAGGGGTGCTGAAGCTTTCTTT,TRBD1,.,TRBJ1-1,TRBV19
CAWSGGFPPDTQYF,TGTGCCTGGAGTGGAGGGTTTCCCCCAGATACGCAGTATTTT,.,.,TRBJ2-3,TRBV30
CASSYPQGSEAFF,TGTGCCAGCAGCTATCCACAGGGTTCTGAAGCTTTCTTT,.,once,TRBJ1-1,TRBV7-2
CAIAVVGGETQYF,TGTGCCATCGCGGTTGTGGGTGGAGAGACCCAGTACTTC,.,.,TRBJ2-5,TRBV10-3
CAWATSGTYEQYF,TGTGCCTGGGCGACTAGCGGGACCTACGAGCAGTACTTC,TRBD2,.,TRBJ2-7,TRBV30
CATSRGVTANYGYTF,TGTGCCACCAGCAGAGGGGTCACAGCTAACTATGGCTACACCTTC,.,.,TRBJ1-2,TRBV15
CASSQTQGRTDTQYF,TGTGCCAGCAGCCAAACCCAGGGGCGCACAGATACGCAGTATTTT,.,.,TRBJ2-3,TRBV9
CASSLSRDRGGPEAFF,TGTGCCAGCAGCTTGTCCCGGGACAGGGGTGGACCTGAAGCTTTCTTT,TRBD1,.,TRBJ1-1,TRBV7-8
CASSDWGSQDTQYF,TGTGCCAGTTCGGACTGGGGATCTCAAGATACGCAGTATTTT,.,.,TRBJ2-3,TRBV19
CASSLLPGGSTEAFF,TGTGCCAGCAGCTTGCTTCCGGGGGGAAGCACTGAAGCTTTCTTT,.,.,TRBJ1-1,TRBV5-4
CASQQGALGEQYF,TGTGCCAGTCAACAGGGGGCGCTCGGCGAGCAGTACTTC,TRBD1,.,TRBJ2-7,TRBV5-6
CASSTKGDGDPGYEQYF,TGTGCCAGCAGCACAAAGGGGGACGGCGATCCAGGGTACGAGCAGTACTTC,.,.,TRBJ2-7,TRBV11-3
CASRLSQPLSGRGYTF,TGTGCCAGCAGGCTATCACAACCTCTCTCAGGGAGGGGCTACACCTTC,.,.,TRBJ1-2,TRBV6-6
CASSFPSGGGNEQYF,TGTGCCAGCAGCTTTCCTAGCGGGGGGGGAAACGAGCAGTACTTC,TRBD2,.,TRBJ2-7,TRBV5-4
CASSLSSSRDGYTF,TGTGCCAGCAGCTTGAGCAGTAGCCGTGATGGCTACACCTTC,.,.,TRBJ1-2,TRBV11-2
CSVDGSGGKETQYF,TGCAGCGTTGACGGTAGCGGGGGAAAAGAGACCCAGTACTTC,TRBD2,.,TRBJ2-5,TRBV29-1
CASDSGYGYTF,TGTGCCAGTGATTCAGGTTATGGCTACACCTTC,.,.,TRBJ1-2,TRBV28
CASSETGGDTGELFF,TGTGCCAGCAGTGAAACGGGGGGGGACACCGGGGAGCTGTTTTTT,TRBD2,.,TRBJ2-2,TRBV2
CASSRGTGGDEQYF,TGTGCCAGCAGCCGGGGGACAGGGGGCGACGAGCAGTACTTC,TRBD1,.,TRBJ2-7,TRBV7-6
CASSQDGSREPLHF,TGTGCCAGCAGCCAGGACGGGTCCCGGGAACCCCTCCACTTT,.,.,TRBJ1-6,TRBV7-2
CASSASGVKETQYF,TGTGCCAGCAGTGCCTCGGGGGTGAAGGAGACCCAGTACTTC,.,.,TRBJ2-5,TRBV6-1
CASSLEVLTGGFTEAFF,TGCGCCAGCAGCTTGGAGGTTTTGACAGGGGGGTTCACTGAAGCTTTCTTT,TRBD1,.,TRBJ1-1,TRBV5-1
CASSVEDRGDNSPLHF,TGTGCCAGCAGCGTTGAGGACAGGGGCGATAATTCACCCCTCCACTTT,TRBD1,once,TRBJ1-6,TRBV9
CASSLRGGLPFYEQYF,TGTGCCAGCAGCTTACGGGGAGGACTACCCTTCTACGAGCAGTACTTC,.,once,TRBJ2-7,TRBV7-8
CASSPAGNYNEQFF,TGTGCCAGCAGCCCGGCGGGGAACTACAATGAGCAGTTCTTC,.,.,TRBJ2-1,TRBV11-2
CASSSTGLGEQYF,TGTGCCAGCAGCTCAACAGGGTTAGGAGAGCAGTACTTC,.,.,TRBJ2-7,TRBV13
CASSVGGVNEQFF,TGTGCCAGCAGCGTAGGAGGAGTAAATGAGCAGTTCTTC,.,.,TRBJ2-1,TRBV9
CAWGLGGHTDTQYF,TGTGCCTGGGGGCTCGGGGGGCACACAGATACGCAGTATTTT,.,.,TRBJ2-3,TRBV30
CASKPGQGPQETQYF,TGTGCCAGTAAACCGGGACAGGGGCCCCAAGAGACCCAGTACTTC,TRBD1,.,TRBJ2-5,TRBV19
CASSPGTVFTSTEAFF,TGTGCCAGCAGCCCCGGGACAGTCTTTACTAGCACTGAAGCTTTCTTT,TRBD1,.,TRBJ1-1,TRBV13
CASSLFLGQKSYEQYF,TGTGCCAGCAGCTTATTCCTGGGACAGAAGTCCTACGAGCAGTACTTC,TRBD1,.,TRBJ2-7,TRBV7-9
CASSPHRATNEKLFF,TGTGCCAGTAGCCCCCACAGAGCAACTAATGAAAAACTGTTTTTT,.,.,TRBJ1-4,TRBV19
CASSTGTGRTEAFF,TGTGCCAGCAGCACAGGGACAGGGAGAACTGAAGCTTTCTTT,TRBD1,.,TRBJ1-1,TRBV9
CASSSSGLGAGELFF,TGTGCCAGCAGCTCGTCAGGGTTGGGCGCCGGGGAGCTGTTTTTT,.,once,TRBJ2-2,TRBV7-6
CASGGQGVMDTQYF,TGTGCCAGCGGCGGCCAGGGGGTCATGGATACGCAGTATTTT,TRBD1,.,TRBJ2-3,TRBV2
CASSLAGGPTDTQYF,TGTGCCAGCAGCTTAGCGGGGGGCCCCACAGATACGCAGTATTTT,.,.,TRBJ2-3,TRBV11-3
CASSHLAGGVTDTQYF,TGTGCCAGCAGCCACCTAGCGGGGGGAGTCACAGATACGCAGTATTTT,TRBD2,.,TRBJ2-3,TRBV14
CASSLDGTGVANYGYTF,TGTGCCAGCAGCTTAGACGGGACAGGGGTAGCTAACTATGGCTACACCTTC,TRBD1,.,TRBJ1-2,TRBV11-2
CSVELGYEQYF,TGCAGCGTTGAACTCGGGTACGAGCAGTACTTC,.,few,TRBJ2-7,TRBV29-1
CASGYQARDEQFF,TGTGCCAGCGGCTACCAGGCTCGCGATGAGCAGTTCTTC,.,.,TRBJ2-1,TRBV2
CASTSVEADTQYF,TGTGCCAGCACTTCGGTAGAGGCAGATACGCAGTATTTT,.,.,TRBJ2-3,TRBV9